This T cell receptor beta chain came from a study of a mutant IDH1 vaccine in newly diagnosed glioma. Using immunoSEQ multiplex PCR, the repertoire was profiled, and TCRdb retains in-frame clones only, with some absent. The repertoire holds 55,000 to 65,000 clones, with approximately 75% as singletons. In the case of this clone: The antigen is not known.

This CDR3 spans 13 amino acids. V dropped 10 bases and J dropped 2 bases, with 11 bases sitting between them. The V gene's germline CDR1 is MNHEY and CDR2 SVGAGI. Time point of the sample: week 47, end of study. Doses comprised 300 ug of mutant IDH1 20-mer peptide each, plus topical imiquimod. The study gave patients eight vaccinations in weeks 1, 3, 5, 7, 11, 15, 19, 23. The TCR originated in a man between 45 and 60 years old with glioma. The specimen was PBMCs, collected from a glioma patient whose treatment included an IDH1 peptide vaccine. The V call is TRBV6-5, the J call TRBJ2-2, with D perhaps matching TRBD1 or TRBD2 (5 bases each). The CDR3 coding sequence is TGTGCCATCTGGGACGGAAACACCGGGGAGCTGTTTTTT. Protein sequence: CAIWDGNTGELFF.